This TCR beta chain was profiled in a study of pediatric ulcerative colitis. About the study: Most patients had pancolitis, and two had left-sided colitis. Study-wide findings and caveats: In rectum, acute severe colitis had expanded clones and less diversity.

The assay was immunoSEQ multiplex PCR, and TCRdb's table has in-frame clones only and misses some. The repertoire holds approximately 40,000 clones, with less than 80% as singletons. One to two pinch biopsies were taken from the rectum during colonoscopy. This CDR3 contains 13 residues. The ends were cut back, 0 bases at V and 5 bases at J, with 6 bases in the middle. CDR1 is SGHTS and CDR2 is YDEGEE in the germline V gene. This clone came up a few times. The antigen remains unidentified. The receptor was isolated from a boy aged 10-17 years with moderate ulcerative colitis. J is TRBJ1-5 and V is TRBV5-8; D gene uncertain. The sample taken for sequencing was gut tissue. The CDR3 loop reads CASSLELYQPQHF. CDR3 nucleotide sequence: TGTGCCAGCAGCTTGGAGCTTTATCAGCCCCAGCATTTT. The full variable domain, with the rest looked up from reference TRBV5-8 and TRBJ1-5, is EAGVTQSPTHLIKTRGQQATLRCSPISGHTSVYWYQQALGLGLQFLLWYDEGEERNRGNFPPRFSGRQFPNYSSELNVNALELEDSALYLCASSLELYQPQHFGDGTRLSIL.